This TCR beta chain was obtained from a study of blood T cell repertoires in COVID-19. Study details: Samples came from the United States, Italy and Spain, spanning acute and convalescent COVID-19.

The cohort comprised adults aged about 18 to 100 years residing in 20 to 25 US areas. Participants' own reports of clinical history determined their cohort assignment. Original handling: The assay estimated nucleated cells by amplifying reference gene primers. Data came from immunoSEQ multiplex PCR; TCRdb stores just in-frame clones and leaves some out. That table gives V, J and clone size, and the DNA gave D and trimming. The table has over 350,000 clones, 70% to 90% seen once; the top ten hold 0.95% to 1%. The length of the CDR3 is 15 residues. In germline, CDR1 is SNHLY, CDR2 FYNNEI. V was clipped by 3 bases and J by 6 bases; unmatched bases: 5.

This chain joins TRBV2 and TRBJ1-4; the match to TRBD1 covers 9 bases. Input material: PBMCs or T cells enriched from blood (not recorded which). This receptor was taken from a woman under 40 with acute COVID-19. The CDR3 bases are TGTGCCAGCAGTGATGGGACAGGGCGATATGAAAAACTGTTTTTT. Protein product: CASSDGTGRYEKLFF.